A single sample gave rise to the 21 T cell receptor beta chains below, sequenced in a study of OX40 agonist ivuxolimab in advanced cancers. Clones were read by immunoSEQ multiplex PCR, and TCRdb kept only the in-frame ones, dropping some. Here the sample spans tens of thousands of clones, 70% to 85% being singletons. This specimen consisted of CD4+ or CD8+ T cells sorted from blood, obtained in a trial of the OX40 agonist ivuxolimab. These receptors originate from an adult with an advanced solid tumor such as melanoma, head and neck, liver or kidney cancer.

The V call is TRBV11-3, the J call TRBJ2-5, with 14 bases identical to TRBD2. The junction had 12 bases not matched to a gene; V was cut back by 4 bases and J by 2 bases. Germline CDR1 and CDR2: SGHNT and YENEEA. The CDR3 has 19 amino acids. CDR3 bases: TGTGCCAGCAGCTCTCCGGGACTAGCGGGAGAGGGGGGTCAAGAGACCCAGTACTTC. Encoded protein: CASSSPGLAGEGGQETQYF.

The chain uses TRBV9 and TRBJ1-1, with a possible D match to TRBD1 (6 bases). The CDR3 consists of 15 residues. Deletions cut 3 bases from V and 4 bases from J, with 16 bases between. From germline, CDR1 is SGDLS and CDR2 YYNGEE. CDR3 DNA sequence: TGTGCCAGCAGCGATGGCGGAGGGGGTGGCACTGAAGCTTTCTTT. It codes for CASSDGGGGGTEAFF.

V and J are TRBV6-5 and TRBJ2-7; TRBD1 agrees at 7 bases. V lost 2 bases and J lost 3; bases outside the gene matches: 4. This CDR3 spans 14 amino acids. Germline V gene sequence: CDR1 MNHEY, CDR2 SVGAGI. The CDR3 DNA sequence: TGTGCCAGCAGTTACGGGCAGGGGGTCTACGAGCAGTACTTC. It specifies CASSYGQGVYEQYF.

The chain couples TRBV7-9 to TRBJ1-3; possible D gene TRBD1, 6 bases. The CDR3 consists of 16 residues. Trimming took 3 bases from V and 3 from J, leaving 15 bases between them. CDR1 is SEHNR and CDR2 is FQNEAQ in the germline V gene (reference sequence). CDR3 nucleotide sequence: TGTGCCAGCAGCTTCCACCCACAGGGTTTTGGAAACACCATATATTTT. Its translation: CASSFHPQGFGNTIYF. The variable domain in full, with the rest retrieved from reference TRBV7-9 and TRBJ1-3, is DTGVSQNPRHKITKRGQNVTFRCDPISEHNRLYWYRQTLGQGPEFLTYFQNEAQLEKSRLLSDRFSAERPKGSFSTLEIQRTEQGDSAMYLCASSFHPQGFGNTIYFGEGSWLTVV.

The chain joins TRBV4-1 to TRBJ1-5; D perhaps matches TRBD1 (6 bases). With 4 bases removed from V and 5 bases from J, the gap between germline ends came to 12 bases. The CDR3 length is 14 residues. Germline-derived CDR1 and CDR2 are MGHRA and YSYEKL. This chain's CDR3 is CASSLGRGDQPQHF. CDR3 DNA sequence: TGCGCCAGCAGCCTCGGGAGGGGGGATCAGCCCCAGCATTTT.

This clone was counted a single time. The chain uses TRBV7-3 and TRBJ2-5, with D perhaps TRBD1 or TRBD2 (6 bases each). The V gene's germline CDR1 is SGHTA and CDR2 FQGTGA. Trimming took 5 bases from V and 5 from J, leaving 27 bases between them. This CDR3 region has 18 residues. The CDR3 nucleotides read TGTGCCAGCAGCAAGACGTACAGGTCGGGGGCCCAAGGGGAGACCCAGTACTTC. This codes for CASSKTYRSGAQGETQYF.

The chain links TRBV13 to TRBJ2-3; a possible D gene is TRBD2 (6 bases). Trimming removed 4 bases from V and 0 bases from J, with 11 bases in between. The V gene's germline CDR1 is PRHDT and CDR2 FYEKMQ (reference sequence). The CDR3 totals 15 residues. CDR3 protein: CASSSGLRSTDTQYF. The CDR3 nucleotides are TGTGCCAGCAGCTCGGGACTGCGAAGCACAGATACGCAGTATTTT.

This chain connects TRBV28 to TRBJ1-2; D call uncertain. Germline values: CDR1 MDHEN, CDR2 SYDVKM. V lost 5 bases to trimming and J lost 4 bases, with 5 bases between them. The CDR3 covers 11 residues. CDR3 in amino acids: CASSPSYGYTF. DNA for the CDR3: TGTGCCAGCAGTCCCAGCTATGGCTACACCTTC.

This chain joins TRBV28 and TRBJ2-7; weak D call: TRBD1 (6 bases). Germline V gives CDR1 MDHEN, CDR2 SYDVKM. V dropped 4 bases and J dropped 7 bases, with 20 bases sitting between them. The CDR3 contains 15 residues. The CDR3 reads CASSSPGQSLREQYF. The CDR3, as DNA: TGTGCCAGCAGTTCCCCCGGACAGTCTCTACGGGAGCAGTACTTC.

The chain is built from TRBV5-1 and TRBJ2-3; no firm D call. CDR1 and CDR2 from the germline V gene are SGHRS and YFSETQ. V lost 2 bases to trimming and J lost 0 bases, with 10 bases between them. The CDR3 is 15 amino acids. The chain's CDR3 is CASSFRGISTDTQYF. The CDR3 DNA is TGCGCCAGCAGCTTCCGCGGAATAAGCACAGATACGCAGTATTTT. Full variable domain (remainder filled in from reference TRBV5-1 and TRBJ2-3): KAGVTQTPRYLIKTRGQQVTLSCSPISGHRSVSWYQQTPGQGLQFLFEYFSETQRNKGNFPGRFSGRQFSNSRSEMNVSTLELGDSALYLCASSFRGISTDTQYFGPGTRLTVL.

The chain carries TRBV9 and TRBJ2-3; the D gene is possibly TRBD2 (6 bases). The CDR3 extends over 14 amino acids. Germline CDR1 reads SGDLS; CDR2 reads YYNGEE. V lost 0 bases and J lost 2, with 7 bases in between. The CDR3 DNA sequence: TGTGCCAGCAGCGTAGTGGGACTCACAGATACGCAGTATTTT. It encodes CASSVVGLTDTQYF.

This chain uses TRBV14 with TRBJ2-7; D could derive from TRBD1 or TRBD2 (5 bases each). This CDR3 has 15 residues. In germline, CDR1 is SGHDN, CDR2 FVKESK. V shed 6 bases and J shed 1 base, with 16 bases lying between them. CDR3 loop: CASRPTGTQSYEQYF. CDR3 in DNA: TGTGCCAGCAGACCTACCGGGACGCAGTCCTACGAGCAGTACTTC.

V usage is TRBV2 and J usage is TRBJ2-7, with D hard to call. Germline V gene data show CDR1 as SNHLY and CDR2 as FYNNEI. Trimming left V 0 bases short and J 4 bases short, with 13 bases between. The CDR3 length is 15 residues. CDR3 bases: TGTGCCAGCAGTGAAGCGGCTGGGCTAGTTTACGAGCAGTACTTC. This sequence encodes CASSEAAGLVYEQYF.

The chain couples TRBV19 to TRBJ2-7; the D is unclear. CDR3 size: 14 residues. From germline, CDR1 is LNHDA and CDR2 SQIVND (reference sequence). Trimming cost V 5 bases and J 1 base, with 12 bases left between them. CDR3 residues: CASSSTAGSYEQYF. The CDR3 nucleotides are TGTGCCAGTAGTTCTACTGCCGGTTCCTACGAGCAGTACTTC. Using reference TRBV19 and TRBJ2-7 for the parts outside the CDR3, the full variable domain is DGGITQSPKYLFRKEGQNVTLSCEQNLNHDAMYWYRQDPGQGLRLIYYSQIVNDFQKGDIAEGYSVSREKKESFPLTVTSAQKNPTAFYLCASSSTAGSYEQYFGPGTRLTVT.

The chain recombines TRBV4-2 with TRBJ1-2; 8 positions match TRBD1. V dropped 5 bases and J dropped 4; count of bases not matched to a gene: 3. The CDR3 consists of 13 residues. Per the germline V gene, CDR1 is LGHNA and CDR2 is YNFKEQ. For the CDR3, the DNA is TGTGCCAGCAGCAACGACAGGGGCTATGGCTACACCTTC. It specifies CASSNDRGYGYTF.

This chain uses TRBV19 with TRBJ2-3; D uncertain. The V gene's germline CDR1 is LNHDA and CDR2 SQIVND (reference sequence). The CDR3 sequence is 13 residues long. V lost 1 base to trimming and J lost 5 bases, with 7 bases between them. The CDR3 loop is CASSIGPVDTQYF. Written as DNA, the CDR3 is TGTGCCAGTAGTATAGGCCCAGTAGATACGCAGTATTTT.

The V gene is TRBV28, the J gene TRBJ1-4; D uncertain. The V gene lost 7 bases and the J gene lost 4 bases, with 16 bases spanning the gap. Germline CDR1 MDHEN, CDR2 SYDVKM. The CDR3 consists of 15 residues. The CDR3 DNA is TGTGCCAGCACAGACGGGGAGCGCCGTAATGAAAAACTGTTTTTT. The encoded protein is CASTDGERRNEKLFF.

V usage is TRBV10-1 and J usage is TRBJ2-1; 8 positions agree with TRBD2. This CDR3 region has 14 residues. The germline CDR1 and CDR2 sequences are WNHNN and SYGVQD (reference sequence). V shed 1 base, J shed 8 bases, and the junction held 4 bases outside the gene matches. The CDR3 sequence is CASSELAGWDEQFF. In DNA, the CDR3 is TGCGCCAGCAGTGAGTTAGCGGGATGGGATGAGCAGTTCTTC.

The chain carries TRBV6-5 and TRBJ2-7, with unresolved D. V was clipped by 5 bases and J by 0 bases, with 14 bases between them. The CDR3 has 15 residues. The V gene's germline CDR1 is MNHEY and CDR2 SVGAGI. The CDR3 bases are TGTGCCAGCAGTCCCACTTACGGCAGCTCCTACGAGCAGTACTTC. Translating gives CASSPTYGSSYEQYF.

The chain joins TRBV13 to TRBJ2-6; D uncertain. Germline V lookup: CDR1 PRHDT, CDR2 FYEKMQ (reference sequence). V was trimmed by 5 bases and J by 0 bases, leaving 8 bases between them. The length of the CDR3 is 15 residues. CDR3 coding DNA: TGTGCCAGCAGCCCCTTTAGCTCTGGGGCCAACGTCCTGACTTTC. It specifies CASSPFSSGANVLTF.

The genes are TRBV6-5 and TRBJ1-3; 10 nucleotides agree with TRBD1. The CDR3 has 15 amino acids. Germline V gene data show CDR1 as MNHEY and CDR2 as SVGAGI. Trimming took 6 bases from V and 2 from J; bases not matched to a gene: 4. CDR3 in DNA: TGTGCCAGCAGCCCGGGACAGGGGCCTGGAAACACCATATATTTT. The encoded protein is CASSPGQGPGNTIYF.